The text below deals with one T cell receptor beta chain. Its specificity is not known. These data originate in a study of cytomegalovirus exposure and HLA in healthy donors. Study overall: Tens of millions of unique TCRs from HLA-typed donors made up an early data release. General study results and limits: As a later analysis showed, a missense DCLRE1C variant was linked to trimming of TCR beta V- and J-genes.

CDR1 is LNHDA, CDR2 SQIVND, per germline (reference sequence). The CDR3 is made up of 15 amino acids. With 1 base removed from V and 4 bases from J, the gap between germline ends came to 14 bases. PCR involved 60 Vbeta and 13 Jbeta primers. Here immunoSEQ multiplex PCR was the method, and the copy in TCRdb shows in-frame clones only, minus some. This table holds about 150,000 clones, about four fifths found once. The material sequenced was PBMCs. The sequence was collected from a man aged 25 to 40 in good health and CMV-seropositive. J is TRBJ2-7 and V is TRBV19; the D gene is possibly TRBD1 (6 bases). The CDR3 sequence is CASSIAAGVGYEQYF. The CDR3 nucleotides are TGTGCCAGTAGTATAGCAGCAGGGGTCGGGTACGAGCAGTACTTC.